The next 17 T cell receptor beta chains were all read from a single sample in a study of T-cell memory formation after mild COVID-19. TCRdb processed the 5' RACE reads anew with MiXCR; each CDR3 protein has one entry. The table has just under 550,000 distinct CDR3 sequences, around 21% seen once. Material for sequencing was PBMCs or a T cell subset sorted from them (not recorded which). These receptors originate from an adult woman who had mild COVID-19 (a few samples of this study predate the infection). Cell type and time point are not known.

This clonotype was recorded many times. The chain has TRBV12-3 or TRBV12-4 and TRBJ2-7, with 8 bases fitting TRBD1. This CDR3 spans 16 amino acids. J lost 3 bases, V lost 1 base, and 8 bases had no gene match. CDR3 protein: CASSLGVGQVLYEQYF. CDR3 coding DNA: TGTGCCAGCAGTTTAGGCGTGGGACAGGTGCTCTACGAGCAGTACTTC.

The V call is TRBV11-2, the J call TRBJ2-1; possible D gene TRBD1, 8 bases. Germline loops: CDR1 SGHAT, CDR2 FQNNGV. The CDR3 is 21 amino acids. Between the trimmed V and J ends, which lost 6 bases and 0 bases, there was a span of 30 bases. Here the CDR3 DNA reads TGTGCCAGCAGATCATTGGGGGGGACAGGAGGTTTGAGTTACTCCTACAATGAGCAGTTCTTC. It encodes CASRSLGGTGGLSYSYNEQFF.

This clonotype was seen a single time. The genes are TRBV7-9 and TRBJ2-3; maybe TRBD1 (6 bases). V lost 5 bases and J lost 3, with 12 bases in between. Germline CDR1 reads SEHNR; CDR2 reads FQNEAQ (reference sequence). The CDR3 consists of 14 residues. CDR3 in amino acids: CASSDQRGTDTQYF. CDR3 in DNA: TGTGCCAGCAGCGATCAGAGGGGGACAGATACGCAGTATTTT.

There are a few counts of this clonotype. J is TRBJ1-1 and V is TRBV2; D remains unclear. Germline V gives CDR1 SNHLY, CDR2 FYNNEI. CDR3 length: 11 residues. The V and J ends lost 4 bases and 11 bases respectively, with 11 bases between them. The CDR3: CASSAEGWAFF. CDR3 coding DNA: TGTGCCAGCAGTGCGGAGGGATGGGCTTTCTTT.

This clonotype has more than one count but fewer than ten. The V call is TRBV15, the J call TRBJ2-7, with a tentative D call TRBD2 (5 bases). Germline V gene lookup returns CDR1 LNHNV and CDR2 YYDKDF (reference sequence). Trimming pared 5 bases from V and 6 bases from J, leaving 11 bases between. The CDR3 runs 12 residues. The CDR3 sequence is CATSLEVGEQYF. The CDR3 nucleotides read TGTGCCACCAGCCTGGAGGTGGGCGAGCAGTACTTC.

The chain recombines TRBV3-1 with TRBJ1-1; D ambiguous. CDR3 size: 14 residues. Per germline, CDR1 LGHDT and CDR2 YNNKEL (reference sequence). With 0 bases removed from V and 7 bases from J, the gap between germline ends came to 12 bases. The chain's CDR3 is CASSQEEWRGEAFF. The DNA for the CDR3 is TGTGCCAGCAGCCAAGAGGAATGGAGAGGTGAAGCTTTCTTT.

In this sample, this clonotype turned up a few times. V is TRBV20-1 and J is TRBJ2-1, with 7 positions matching TRBD1. This CDR3 comprises 16 residues. V shed 7 bases, J shed 8 bases, and the junction held 20 bases outside the gene matches. Germline V gene lookup returns CDR1 DFQATT and CDR2 SNEGSKA (reference sequence). CDR3 bases: TGCAGTGGATTGCAGCTGGGAGCTGAGGGGGCTGATGAGCAGTTCTTC. It is translated as CSGLQLGAEGADEQFF.

This chain uses TRBV6-6 with TRBJ2-4, with D possibly being TRBD1 (6 bases). The CDR3 has 15 residues. The V gene's germline CDR1 is MNHNY and CDR2 SVGAGI (reference sequence). With 0 bases removed from V and 2 bases from J, the gap between germline ends came to 8 bases. CDR3 sequence reads: CASSYSGASKNIQYF. In nucleotides, the CDR3 is TGTGCCAGCAGTTACTCGGGGGCGTCCAAAAACATTCAGTACTTC.

This clonotype was counted between two and nine times. J is TRBJ2-3 and V is TRBV12-3 or TRBV12-4, with TRBD2 matching over 11 bases. J was trimmed by 2 bases and V by 6 bases; bases with no gene match: 10. The CDR3 length is 17 residues. CDR3 region: CASSMRDSGGATDTQYF. CDR3 in DNA: TGTGCCAGCAGCATGAGGGATAGCGGGGGGGCCACAGATACGCAGTATTTT.

The chain's CDR3 is CASTSTLDATGELFF. DNA for the CDR3: TGCGCCAGCACCTCTACTCTGGACGCGACCGGGGAGCTGTTTTTT. The chain couples TRBV10-2 to TRBJ2-2; the D is unclear. CDR1 is WSHSY and CDR2 is SAAADI in the germline V gene. V dropped 7 bases and J dropped 5 bases, with 17 bases sitting between them. This CDR3 region has 15 residues.

This chain joins TRBV3-1 and TRBJ2-7; tentatively, D is TRBD2 (5 bases). The V gene's germline CDR1 is LGHDT and CDR2 YNNKEL (reference sequence). The CDR3 has 12 amino acids. V dropped 4 bases and J dropped 5 bases, with 9 bases sitting between them. This chain's CDR3 is CASSRAGDEQYF. CDR3 DNA: TGTGCCAGCAGCCGCGCCGGGGACGAGCAGTACTTC.

This rearrangement joins TRBV7-9 to TRBJ2-3; 9 bases map to TRBD2. Germline lookup yields CDR1 SEHNR and CDR2 FQNEAQ (reference sequence). V lost 2 bases and J lost 2; bases outside the gene matches: 5. The CDR3 has 16 amino acids. Written as DNA, the CDR3 is TGTGCCAGCAGCTTATCTAGCGGGGCGTACACAGATACGCAGTATTTT. Translating gives CASSLSSGAYTDTQYF.

This rearrangement joins TRBV20-1 to TRBJ2-7, with D possibly TRBD2 on 5 matching bases. CDR3 length: 14 residues. V lost 1 base and J lost 2, with 12 bases in between. The germline V gene encodes CDR1 DFQATT and CDR2 SNEGSKA (reference sequence). The DNA of the CDR3 is TGCAGTGCTAGAGTGGCCTCGGGGACCTACGAGCAGTACTTC. Its translation is CSARVASGTYEQYF.

The chain is built from TRBV29-1 and TRBJ1-2; no definite D call. The V and J ends lost 4 bases and 4 bases respectively, with 13 bases between them. There are 13 residues in the CDR3. CDR1 and CDR2 (germline): SQVTM, ANQGSEA. The CDR3 sequence: CSVVSSTFYGYTF. Written as DNA, the CDR3 is TGCAGCGTTGTGTCCTCAACCTTCTATGGCTACACCTTC.

This chain joins TRBV12-3 or TRBV12-4 and TRBJ1-1, with D perhaps TRBD1 (5 bases). The CDR3 covers 12 residues. The germline V and J ends were trimmed by 3 bases and 8 bases, with 10 bases remaining between them. CDR3 in amino acids: CASSFESGEAFF. CDR3 nucleotides: TGTGCCAGCAGTTTCGAGTCAGGGGAAGCTTTCTTT.

The chain couples TRBV30 to TRBJ1-2, with 7 bases that match TRBD1. The germline CDR1 and CDR2 sequences are GTSNPN and SVGIG (reference sequence). Losses at the gene ends were 1 base for V and 2 bases for J; bases not matched to a gene: 4. The CDR3 loop spans 14 amino acids. CDR3 amino acids: CAWSGRGGNYGYTF. For the CDR3, the DNA is TGTGCCTGGAGTGGTCGAGGGGGCAACTATGGCTACACCTTC. The whole variable domain, filled in from reference TRBV30 and TRBJ1-2, reads SQTIHQWPATLVQPVGSPLSLECTVEGTSNPNLYWYRQAAGRGLQLLFYSVGIGQISSEVPQNLSASRPQDRQFILSSKKLLLSDSGFYLCAWSGRGGNYGYTFGSGTRLTVV.

In this sample, this clonotype turned up a few times. The chain joins TRBV12-3 or TRBV12-4 to TRBJ2-2; D call uncertain. The V end was cut by 3 bases, the J end by 4 bases, with 24 bases between. The CDR3 sequence is 19 residues long. The CDR3 loop is CASSFPDPGRRVLTGELFF. Here the CDR3 DNA reads TGTGCCAGCAGTTTTCCGGATCCGGGTCGGCGCGTACTCACCGGGGAGCTGTTTTTT.